The entry below gives a single TCR beta chain sequence along with its context. Sequencing was performed with immunoSEQ multiplex PCR; in TCRdb, only in-frame clones are kept and a portion is missing. Here the sample spans about 9,300 clones, 80% to 90% being singletons. The sample is drawn from a study of follicular helper T cells after annual influenza vaccination. This CDR3 is built from 15 residues. With 8 bases clipped from V and 6 bases from J, the junction kept 10 bases outside the gene matches. Germline CDR1 reads SNHLY; CDR2 reads FYNNEI. As for time point: 2015-2016 season, pre-vaccination. The chain combines TRBV2 with TRBJ2-1, with 10 bases aligning to TRBD2. Material: CXCR5+ CD38- circulating T follicular helper cells from blood, obtained on the day of influenza vaccination. Noted subset: circulating Tfh, non-naive CD4+CXCR5+PD-1+ (ICOS+CD38+ or ICOS-CD38-). This receptor was identified in an adult who received the influenza vaccine. CDR3 sequence reads: CASVPPSGGFNEQFF. In DNA, the CDR3 is TGTGCCAGCGTCCCACCTAGCGGGGGATTCAATGAGCAGTTCTTC.